This record concerns one T cell receptor (beta chain) sequence. What it binds is not known. Clones were sequenced by immunoSEQ multiplex PCR, and TCRdb holds only the in-frame ones, with some missing. The sample has around 130,000 clones; 90% to 95% are singletons. CDR1 and CDR2 from the germline V gene are SGHRS and YFSETQ. The CDR3 is 17 amino acids. Between the trimmed V and J ends, which lost 4 bases and 4 bases, there was a span of 23 bases. The sample belongs to a study of human thymus T cells. Study-level results: Thymic and blood repertoires showed apparently biased V and J gene usage.

The source of the thymus tissue was resections taken during corrective heart surgery. The receptor was isolated from a boy younger than two with a congenital heart defect but otherwise immunologically healthy. The sample was thymus tissue. The V and J genes are TRBV5-1 and TRBJ2-5; no clear D gene. The CDR3 loop reads CASSPALGPSRRETQYF. As DNA, the CDR3 is TGCGCCAGCAGCCCGGCGCTCGGGCCCTCAAGGCGAGAGACCCAGTACTTC. The full variable domain, completed using reference TRBV5-1 and TRBJ2-5, is KAGVTQTPRYLIKTRGQQVTLSCSPISGHRSVSWYQQTPGQGLQFLFEYFSETQRNKGNFPGRFSGRQFSNSRSEMNVSTLELGDSALYLCASSPALGPSRRETQYFGPGTRLLVL.